This is a list of T cell receptor beta chains from one sample in a study of cytomegalovirus exposure and HLA in healthy donors. The repertoire was sequenced with immunoSEQ multiplex PCR; TCRdb's copy has only in-frame clones and lacks some. The table has 150,000 to 200,000 clones, about three quarters seen once. The sample consisted of PBMCs. These receptors were taken from a woman under 40 in good health and CMV-seronegative. Both conserved end residues are part of each CDR3. The D gene is left open where the match is weak. Clone size appears in some rows only: once, few, many, or a class for an expanded clone.

v_gene	abundance	j_gene	d_gene	CDR3aa	CDR3nt
TRBV9	-	TRBJ1-2	-	CASSVDINYGYTF	TGTGCCAGCAGCGTAGATATTAACTATGGCTACACCTTC
TRBV7-8	-	TRBJ2-5	-	CASSLDYWGWETQYF	TGTGCCAGCAGCTTAGATTATTGGGGCTGGGAGACCCAGTACTTC
TRBV11-2	-	TRBJ1-2	-	CASSGARGAYGYTF	TGTGCCAGCAGCGGGGCCAGGGGCGCCTATGGCTACACCTTC
TRBV15	once	TRBJ2-3	TRBD2	CATSRGLTAGSSTDTQYF	TGTGCCACCAGCAGAGGCCTTACAGCGGGGTCTAGCACAGATACGCAGTATTTT
TRBV7-3	-	TRBJ1-1	-	CASSVQENTEAFF	TGTGCCAGCAGCGTACAGGAGAACACTGAAGCTTTCTTT
TRBV18	-	TRBJ2-7	TRBD1	CASSPDGTGLYEQYF	TGTGCCAGCTCACCAGACGGGACAGGGCTCTACGAGCAGTACTTC
TRBV5-6	-	TRBJ1-1	-	CASSFTLNTEAFF	TGTGCCAGCAGCTTTACATTGAACACTGAAGCTTTCTTT
TRBV7-9	few	TRBJ2-2	-	CASSYTSTGTGELFF	TGTGCCAGCAGCTATACTAGTACGGGCACCGGGGAGCTGTTTTTT
TRBV5-6	-	TRBJ1-6	-	CASSLGGSHSPLHF	TGTGCCAGCAGCTTGGGAGGATCGCATTCACCCCTCCACTTT
TRBV10-2	-	TRBJ1-2	TRBD1	CASSESAAGGLGYTF	TGCGCCAGCAGTGAGTCGGCGGCAGGGGGCCTTGGCTACACCTTC
TRBV19	few	TRBJ2-3	TRBD1	CASSNALQGSQYF	TGTGCCAGTAGCAACGCTCTACAGGGGTCGCAGTATTTT
TRBV25-1	-	TRBJ2-7	-	CASSEYRGLPHEQYF	TGTGCCAGCAGTGAATATAGAGGGTTGCCCCACGAGCAGTACTTC
TRBV7-8	-	TRBJ2-3	TRBD2	CASSLGGTSLSTDTQYF	TGTGCCAGCAGCTTAGGCGGGACTAGCCTATCCACAGATACGCAGTATTTT
TRBV15	-	TRBJ2-4	TRBD1	CATSRGTIPDREIQYF	TGTGCCACCAGCAGAGGAACCATCCCTGACAGGGAAATTCAGTACTTC
TRBV29-1	-	TRBJ2-5	-	CSVDDSTNQYF	TGCAGCGTTGATGACTCGACTAACCAGTACTTC
TRBV12-5	-	TRBJ1-1	-	CASGLARNMNTEAFF	TGTGCTAGTGGTTTGGCACGAAACATGAACACTGAAGCTTTCTTT
TRBV5-1	-	TRBJ2-7	TRBD1	CASSLGQGKAYEQYF	TGCGCCAGCAGCCTCGGACAGGGTAAAGCCTACGAGCAGTACTTC
TRBV14	-	TRBJ2-2	-	CASSPRANTGELFF	TGTGCCAGCAGCCCCCGGGCGAACACCGGGGAGCTGTTTTTT
TRBV4-3	-	TRBJ1-3	-	CASSRLAGHNSGNTIYF	TGCGCCAGCAGCCGGTTAGCGGGACACAACTCTGGAAACACCATATATTTT
TRBV30	once	TRBJ2-1	TRBD1	CAWGTGGNEQFF	TGTGCCTGGGGGACAGGAGGCAATGAGCAGTTCTTC
TRBV29-1	-	TRBJ2-1	TRBD2	CSVEDLGLASNEQFF	TGCAGCGTTGAAGATCTGGGACTAGCATCCAATGAGCAGTTCTTC
TRBV15	-	TRBJ2-1	TRBD2	CATSRAGGAYEQFF	TGTGCCACCAGCAGAGCCGGGGGGGCCTATGAGCAGTTCTTC
TRBV27	-	TRBJ1-1	-	CASRRWGGDRGEAFF	TGTGCCAGTAGACGCTGGGGGGGAGACCGGGGGGAAGCTTTCTTT
TRBV7-2	once	TRBJ2-1	-	CASSLYGSTQFF	TGTGCCAGCAGCTTATATGGTTCGACACAGTTCTTC
TRBV25-1	-	TRBJ2-5	TRBD1	CASSQWDSSLGETQYF	TGTGCCAGCAGTCAATGGGACAGCTCCCTAGGAGAGACCCAGTACTTC
TRBV14	-	TRBJ1-2	TRBD1	CASSQVPSGTGAGGYTF	TGTGCCAGCAGCCAAGTTCCCTCCGGGACAGGGGCTGGTGGCTACACCTTC
TRBV30	-	TRBJ1-5	-	CAWSKGDTSNQPQHF	TGTGCCTGGAGCAAAGGGGACACAAGCAATCAGCCCCAGCATTTT
TRBV2	-	TRBJ1-2	TRBD1	CASCLTGGGGYTF	TGTGCCAGCTGCCTGACAGGGGGCGGCGGCTACACCTTC
TRBV29-1	-	TRBJ2-3	TRBD2	CSGTYLAAGGVGGGGNTQYF	TGCAGCGGGACTTACCTCGCCGCGGGGGGAGTCGGCGGGGGGGGAAATACGCAGTATTTT
TRBV6-1	once	TRBJ1-2	TRBD1	CASNRGGDYGYTF	TGTGCCAGCAACCGAGGGGGCGACTATGGCTACACCTTC
TRBV19	-	TRBJ1-2	-	CASSITGLYGYTF	TGTGCCAGTAGTATTACGGGTCTCTATGGCTACACCTTC
TRBV21-1	-	TRBJ2-2	-	CASSFRAGQGAGELFF	TGTGCCAGCAGCTTTCGGGCCGGACAGGGGGCTGGGGAGCTGTTTTTT
TRBV18	once	TRBJ1-1	-	CASSGANWDTEAFF	TGTGCCAGCTCAGGGGCAAATTGGGACACTGAAGCTTTCTTT
TRBV29-1	few	TRBJ1-1	-	CSATGGGDTEAFF	TGCAGTGCCACGGGTGGGGGGGACACTGAAGCTTTCTTT
TRBV7-8	-	TRBJ2-1	-	CASTLGQGNEQFF	TGTGCCAGCACCCTGGGGCAGGGGAATGAGCAGTTCTTC
TRBV7-9	-	TRBJ2-7	TRBD2	CASSRGGQSYEQYF	TGTGCCAGCAGCCGCGGGGGTCAGTCGTACGAGCAGTACTTC
TRBV28	-	TRBJ1-1	-	CASSPGVGPEAFF	TGTGCCAGCAGCCCCGGGGTCGGGCCTGAAGCTTTCTTT
TRBV29-1	-	TRBJ1-2	-	CSVTGGNGYTF	TGCAGCGTGACGGGGGGGAATGGCTACACCTTC
TRBV6-5	-	TRBJ2-3	-	CASSFGTLLSTDTQYF	TGTGCCAGCAGTTTCGGGACACTGCTCTCCACAGATACGCAGTATTTT
TRBV5-4	-	TRBJ1-2	-	CASSPGGGPHNYGYTF	TGTGCCAGCAGCCCGGGAGGGGGGCCGCATAACTATGGCTACACCTTC
TRBV6-4	-	TRBJ2-3	TRBD1	CASSAGQGSDTQYF	TGTGCCAGCAGTGCTGGACAGGGATCTGATACGCAGTATTTT
TRBV5-6	-	TRBJ2-7	-	CASSLDLGGKNEQYF	TGTGCCAGCAGCTTGGACTTGGGGGGAAAGAACGAGCAGTACTTC
TRBV9	-	TRBJ1-5	-	CASSVGGSDQPQHF	TGTGCCAGCAGCGTAGGAGGGAGCGATCAGCCCCAGCATTTT
TRBV5-1	-	TRBJ1-2	-	CASNSGGGYGYTF	TGCGCCAGCAACTCAGGAGGAGGCTATGGCTACACCTTC
TRBV9	-	TRBJ2-1	-	CASSVVSSSYNEQFF	TGTGCCAGCAGCGTAGTTAGTAGCTCCTACAATGAGCAGTTCTTC
TRBV27	-	TRBJ2-7	-	CASSPRGPFGQYF	TGTGCCAGCAGTCCTCGGGGTCCCTTCGGGCAGTACTTC
TRBV7-2	-	TRBJ1-4	-	CASSLTRSAYEKLFF	TGTGCCAGCAGCTTAACCCGCTCTGCGTATGAAAAACTGTTTTTT
TRBV7-2	-	TRBJ1-6	-	CASSLGSNSPLHF	TGTGCCAGCAGCTTAGGCAGTAATTCACCCCTCCACTTT
TRBV5-6	-	TRBJ1-1	TRBD1	CASSRRLGTGVPNTEAFF	TGTGCCAGCAGCCGGAGACTCGGGACAGGGGTTCCGAACACTGAAGCTTTCTTT
TRBV5-1	-	TRBJ2-2	-	CASSLDPGRPGELFF	TGCGCCAGCAGCTTGGACCCAGGGCGGCCCGGGGAGCTGTTTTTT
TRBV5-1	-	TRBJ2-5	TRBD2	CASSLGTSGVVEAQYF	TGCGCCAGCAGCTTGGGGACTAGCGGGGTCGTAGAGGCCCAGTACTTC